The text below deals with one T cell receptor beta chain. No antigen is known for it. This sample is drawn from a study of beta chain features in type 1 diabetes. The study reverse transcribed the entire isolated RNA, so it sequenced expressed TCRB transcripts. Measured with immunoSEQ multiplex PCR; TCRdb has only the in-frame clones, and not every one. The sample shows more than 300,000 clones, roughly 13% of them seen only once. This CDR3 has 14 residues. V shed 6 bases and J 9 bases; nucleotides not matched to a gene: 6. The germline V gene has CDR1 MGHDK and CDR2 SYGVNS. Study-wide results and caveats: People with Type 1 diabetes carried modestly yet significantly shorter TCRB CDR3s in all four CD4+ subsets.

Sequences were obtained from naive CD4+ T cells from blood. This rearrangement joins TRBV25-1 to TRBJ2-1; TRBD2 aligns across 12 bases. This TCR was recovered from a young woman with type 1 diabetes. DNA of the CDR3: TGTGCCAGCAGACGGACTAGCGGGGCGGGTGAGCAGTTCTTC. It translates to CASRRTSGAGEQFF.